This T cell receptor beta chain was observed in a study of T-cell reconstitution after alpha-beta-depleted transplantation in children. This clonotype was seen at least ten times. For TCRbeta, the library was prepared with unique molecular identifiers. TCRdb re-called the PCR reads with MiXCR, one entry per CDR3 protein. The sample consists of hundreds of thousands of distinct CDR3 sequences, around 11% of them appearing once. The CDR3 has 18 amino acids. Germline CDR1 and CDR2: SGHAT and FQNNGV. V was cut by 2 bases and J by 0 bases, with 18 bases left in between. Source: PBMCs from the stem cell graft donor, taken from the stem cell graft. The chain uses TRBV11-2 and TRBJ2-3, with TRBD1 as a possible D gene (6 bases). This TCR came from a human donor who donated a stem cell graft to a child with acute lymphoblastic leukemia. The CDR3: CASSLPPRQALSTDTQYF. CDR3 coding DNA: TGTGCCAGCAGCTTACCCCCGCGACAGGCCTTGAGCACAGATACGCAGTATTTT.